This TCR beta chain was profiled in a study of neurological immune-mediated disorders. Study in general: Multiple sclerosis patients numbered roughly 35, with roughly 31 relapsing-remitting and 3 secondary progressive.

The cell input for sorted libraries was some 1 million, and those cells were CD4+ or CD8+ T cells. Every sequencing run produced over 180 million TCR-beta sequences, and the sequences from any one run covered 15-18 subjects. One entry per CDR3 protein results from TCRdb running MiXCR on the 5' RACE reads. The sample consists of tens of thousands of distinct CDR3 sequences, more than 3% of them appearing once. J lost 13 bases, V lost 5 bases, and 12 bases had no gene match. Germline CDR1 reads SGHAT; CDR2 reads FQNNGV. This CDR3 spans 14 amino acids. This clonotype was detected many times. The material sequenced was CD4+ T cells from blood. The receptor comes from a middle-aged woman with multiple sclerosis. This chain uses TRBV11-2 with TRBJ2-1, with 9 bases aligning to TRBD1. Here the CDR3 reads CASSPLTGGASQFF. CDR3 DNA sequence: TGTGCCAGCAGCCCGCTGACAGGGGGAGCAAGTCAGTTCTTC. Full variable domain (outside the CDR3, taken from reference TRBV11-2 and TRBJ2-1): EAGVAQSPRYKIIEKRQSVAFWCNPISGHATLYWYQQILGQGPKLLIQFQNNGVVDDSQLPKDRFSAERLKGVDSTLKIQPAKLEDSAVYLCASSPLTGGASQFFGPGTRLTVL.